The present entry profiles one TCR beta chain with its context. What it recognizes is unknown. Naive CD8 isolation took CD45RO-negative cells positively selected for CCR7 and excluded terminally differentiated effector memory CD45RA+ cells. Germline CDR1 and CDR2: SGDLS and YYNGEE. With 0 bases clipped from V and 1 base from J, the junction kept 9 bases outside the gene matches. The CDR3 runs to 19 residues. Some clones are missing from TCRdb's copy, which holds only in-frame ones; the method was immunoSEQ multiplex PCR. The data contain under 850,000 clones, about 91% of them singletons. This specimen belongs to a study of shared clonotypes between healthy human individuals. Study-wide results and caveats: Some naive CD4 clonotypes, approximately 4.5%, turned up in common across several donors.

The chain carries TRBV9 and TRBJ2-2; 10 bases map to TRBD2. The TCR originated in a man in his thirties or forties in good health. The sample was naive CD8+ T cells sorted from blood. The CDR3: CASSVDPRTSGVNTGELFF. DNA for the CDR3: TGTGCCAGCAGCGTAGATCCCCGTACTAGCGGGGTGAACACCGGGGAGCTGTTTTTT.